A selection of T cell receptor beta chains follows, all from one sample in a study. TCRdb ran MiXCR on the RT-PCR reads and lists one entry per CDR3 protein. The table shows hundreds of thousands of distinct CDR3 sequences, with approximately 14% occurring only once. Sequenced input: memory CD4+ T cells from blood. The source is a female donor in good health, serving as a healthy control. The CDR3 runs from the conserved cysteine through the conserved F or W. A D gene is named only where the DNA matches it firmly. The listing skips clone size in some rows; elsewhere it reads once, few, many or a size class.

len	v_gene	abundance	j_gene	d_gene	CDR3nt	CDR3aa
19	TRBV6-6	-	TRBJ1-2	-	TGTGCCAGCAGTTACTCGGCGGTAATGATTGAGGGTGCTAACTATGGCTACACCTTC	CASSYSAVMIEGANYGYTF
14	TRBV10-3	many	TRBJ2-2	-	TGTGCCATCGCTTCGGGACTGAACACCGGGGAGCTGTTTTTT	CAIASGLNTGELFF
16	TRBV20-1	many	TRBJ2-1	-	TGCAGTGCTCCCAAAGGGGGAGCTGACTCCTACAATGAGCAGTTCTTC	CSAPKGGADSYNEQFF
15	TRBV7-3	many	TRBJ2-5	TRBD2	TGTGCCAGCAGCTCCTCTGCGGGAGGGCAAGAGACCCAGTACTTC	CASSSSAGGQETQYF
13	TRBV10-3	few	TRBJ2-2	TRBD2	TGTGCCGGGTCGAGCGGGGGGACCGGGGAGCTGTTTTTT	CAGSSGGTGELFF
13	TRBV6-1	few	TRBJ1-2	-	TGTGCCAGCAGAGTGACAGCTTCGGGTGGCTACACCTTC	CASRVTASGGYTF
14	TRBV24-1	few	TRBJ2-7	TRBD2	TGTGCCACCAGTCCCGCGGGGGGCACCTACGAGCAGTACTTC	CATSPAGGTYEQYF
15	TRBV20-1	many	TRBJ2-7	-	TGCAGTGCTAGAGATGGCGGGACTCCCCCCTACGAGCAGTACTTC	CSARDGGTPPYEQYF
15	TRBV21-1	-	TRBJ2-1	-	TGTGCCAGCAGCAAACCAGACCGCTCCTACAATGAGCAGTTCTTC	CASSKPDRSYNEQFF
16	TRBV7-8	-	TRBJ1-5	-	TGTGCCAGCAGTTTACGGGTGTACGGGGGCAATCAGCCCCAGCATTTT	CASSLRVYGGNQPQHF
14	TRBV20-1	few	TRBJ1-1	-	TGCAGTGCTAGAGGAGGGGGTACGGCCACTGAAGCTTTCTTT	CSARGGGTATEAFF
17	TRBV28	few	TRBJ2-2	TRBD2	TGTGCCAGCAGTTTAAGGGTAGCGGGAGGTGGCACCGGGGAGCTGTTTTTT	CASSLRVAGGGTGELFF
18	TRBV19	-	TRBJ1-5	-	TGTGCCAGTAGTTCCTCGGGCACCCTCAAGAGACTTAATCAGCCCCAGCATTTT	CASSSSGTLKRLNQPQHF
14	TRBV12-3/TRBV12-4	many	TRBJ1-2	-	TGTGCCAGCAGTCCCGCGACAGAAAGCTATGGCTACACCTTC	CASSPATESYGYTF
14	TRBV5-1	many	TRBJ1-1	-	TGCGCCAGCAGCTGGGACATTAGGAACACTGAAGCTTTCTTT	CASSWDIRNTEAFF
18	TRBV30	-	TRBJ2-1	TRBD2	TGTGCCTGGAGTCCCTGGGGGAGGGGACTAGCGGGTTGGGATGAGCAGTTCTTC	CAWSPWGRGLAGWDEQFF
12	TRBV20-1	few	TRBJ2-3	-	TGCAGTGTCCGTGAGGGGGGTGATACGCAGTATTTT	CSVREGGDTQYF
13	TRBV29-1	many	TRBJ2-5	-	TGCAGCGTTGACCGGTCGGTCCAAGAGACCCAGTACTTC	CSVDRSVQETQYF
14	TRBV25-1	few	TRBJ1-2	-	TGTGCCAGCAGTGGTTTTCGGGGGGACTATGGCTACACCTTC	CASSGFRGDYGYTF
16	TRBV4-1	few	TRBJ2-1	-	TGCGCCAGCAGCTCGTCGGCCCCGAGCTCCTACAATGAGCAGTTCTTC	CASSSSAPSSYNEQFF
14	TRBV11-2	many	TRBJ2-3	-	TGTGCCAGCAGCTTATTAGGCCCCGCAGATACGCAGTATTTT	CASSLLGPADTQYF
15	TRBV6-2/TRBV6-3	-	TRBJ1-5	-	TGTGCCAGCACCTCGCGGGGGCTCGGGAATCAGCCCCAGCATTTT	CASTSRGLGNQPQHF
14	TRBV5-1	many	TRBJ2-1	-	TGCGCCAGCAGCTCCATGACAAGCGAGGATGAGCAGTTCTTC	CASSSMTSEDEQFF
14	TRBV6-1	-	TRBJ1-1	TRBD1	TGTGCCAGCAGTGCAACAGGGGGCTCACGTGAAGCTTTCTTT	CASSATGGSREAFF
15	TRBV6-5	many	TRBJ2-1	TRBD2	TGTGCCAGCAGAGTACTTAGCGGGAGATTCAATGAGCAGTTCTTC	CASRVLSGRFNEQFF
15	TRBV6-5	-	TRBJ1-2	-	TGTGCCAGCAGTTCCTATGGACAGTCTCTCTATGGCTACACCTTC	CASSSYGQSLYGYTF
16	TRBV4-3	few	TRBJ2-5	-	TGCGCCAGCAGCCAAGATGGGCAAGGGGGAGGAGAGACCCAGTACTTC	CASSQDGQGGGETQYF
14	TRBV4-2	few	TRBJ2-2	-	TGTGCCAGCAGCTCCAGACTAGTTTCCGGGGAGCTGTTTTTT	CASSSRLVSGELFF
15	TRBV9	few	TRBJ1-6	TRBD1	TGTGCCAGCAGCGCCCGGGACAGGGGGCAATCACCCCTCCACTTT	CASSARDRGQSPLHF
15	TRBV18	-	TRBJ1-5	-	TGTGCCAGCTCATACGGACAGAGCAGCAATCAGCCCCAGCATTTT	CASSYGQSSNQPQHF
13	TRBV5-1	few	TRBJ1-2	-	TGCGCCAGCAGGCTAGGCGCGGAGTATGGCTACACCTTC	CASRLGAEYGYTF
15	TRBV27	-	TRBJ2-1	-	TGTGCCAGCAGTTCTAGGGGCCGGAGGGACAATGAGCAGTTCTTC	CASSSRGRRDNEQFF
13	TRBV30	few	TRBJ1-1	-	TGTGCCTGGGCCCCTCAGGGGAGCACTGAAGCTTTCTTT	CAWAPQGSTEAFF
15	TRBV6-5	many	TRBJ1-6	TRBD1	TGTGCCAGCAGTACAGGGACAGGTTATAATTCACCCCTCCACTTT	CASSTGTGYNSPLHF
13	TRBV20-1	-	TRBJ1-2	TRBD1	TGCAGTGCGACCAGGGACAGGGCCCCTGGCTACACCTTC	CSATRDRAPGYTF
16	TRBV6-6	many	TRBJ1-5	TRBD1	TGTGCCAGCAGGGGGCAGGGGGCGTACCCGGGGCAGCCCCAGCATTTT	CASRGQGAYPGQPQHF